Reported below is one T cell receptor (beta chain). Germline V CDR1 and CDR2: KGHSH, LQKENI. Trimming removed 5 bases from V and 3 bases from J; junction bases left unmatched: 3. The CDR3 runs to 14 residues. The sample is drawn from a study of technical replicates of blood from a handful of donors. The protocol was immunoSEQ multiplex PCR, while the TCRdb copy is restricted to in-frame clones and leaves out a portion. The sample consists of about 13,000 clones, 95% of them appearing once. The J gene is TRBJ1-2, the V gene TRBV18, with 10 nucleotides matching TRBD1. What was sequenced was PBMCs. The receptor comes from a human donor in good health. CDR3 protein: CASSKDRGHYGYTF. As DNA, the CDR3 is TGTGCCAGCTCAAAAGACAGGGGGCACTATGGCTACACCTTC.